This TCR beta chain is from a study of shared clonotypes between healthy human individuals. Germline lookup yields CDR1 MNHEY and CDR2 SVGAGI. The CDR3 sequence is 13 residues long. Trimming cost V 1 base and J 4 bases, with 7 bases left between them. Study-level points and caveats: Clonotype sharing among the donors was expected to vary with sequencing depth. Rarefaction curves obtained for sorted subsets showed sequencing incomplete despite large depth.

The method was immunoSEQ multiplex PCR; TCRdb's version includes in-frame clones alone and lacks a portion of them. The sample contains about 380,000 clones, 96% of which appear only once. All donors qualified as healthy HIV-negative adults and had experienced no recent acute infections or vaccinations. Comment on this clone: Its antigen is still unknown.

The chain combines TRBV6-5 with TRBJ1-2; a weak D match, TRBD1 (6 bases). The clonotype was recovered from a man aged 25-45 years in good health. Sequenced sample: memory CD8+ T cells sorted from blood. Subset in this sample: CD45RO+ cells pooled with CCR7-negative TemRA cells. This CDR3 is CASSYLGGYGYTF. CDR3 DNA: TGTGCCAGCAGTTACTTAGGGGGCTATGGCTACACCTTC.